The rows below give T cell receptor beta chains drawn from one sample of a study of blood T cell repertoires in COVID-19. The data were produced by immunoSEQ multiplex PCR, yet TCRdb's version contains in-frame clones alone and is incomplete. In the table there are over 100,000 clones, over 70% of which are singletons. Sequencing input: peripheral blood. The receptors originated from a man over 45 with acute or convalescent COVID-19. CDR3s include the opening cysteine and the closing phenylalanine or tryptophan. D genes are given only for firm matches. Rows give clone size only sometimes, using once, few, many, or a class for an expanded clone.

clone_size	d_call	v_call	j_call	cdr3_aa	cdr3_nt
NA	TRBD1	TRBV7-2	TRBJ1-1	CASSLSVTGGTEAFF	TGTGCCAGCAGCTTATCCGTGACAGGGGGCACTGAAGCTTTCTTT
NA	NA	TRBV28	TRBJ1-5	CASSLIQGPMSQHF	TGTGCCAGCAGTTTGATACAGGGTCCCATGTCCCAGCATTTT
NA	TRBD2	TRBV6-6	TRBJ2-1	CAVRLAGEVNEQFF	TGTGCCGTCCGACTAGCGGGAGAGGTCAATGAGCAGTTCTTC
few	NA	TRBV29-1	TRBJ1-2	CSVESSNYGYTF	TGCAGCGTTGAGTCCAGTAACTATGGCTACACCTTC
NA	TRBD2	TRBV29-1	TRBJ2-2	CSVLTGLAKTGELFF	TGCAGCGTTTTGACAGGACTAGCGAAGACCGGGGAGCTGTTTTTT
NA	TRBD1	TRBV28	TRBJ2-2	CATTRLKTGGTGELFF	TGTGCCACCACTAGATTAAAGACAGGGGGCACCGGGGAGCTGTTTTTT
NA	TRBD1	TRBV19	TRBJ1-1	CASRGTDMNTEAFF	TGTGCCAGTAGGGGGACAGACATGAACACTGAAGCTTTCTTT
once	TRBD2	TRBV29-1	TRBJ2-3	CSVAGTSGTTASTDTQYF	TGCAGCGTTGCGGGGACTAGCGGTACAACCGCTAGCACAGATACGCAGTATTTT
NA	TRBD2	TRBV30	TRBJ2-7	CAWTSGGGQSSYEQYF	TGTGCCTGGACCAGCGGGGGGGGGCAAAGCTCCTACGAGCAGTACTTC
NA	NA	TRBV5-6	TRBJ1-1	CASSLGARYTEAFF	TGTGCCAGCAGCTTGGGGGCACGGTACACTGAAGCTTTCTTT
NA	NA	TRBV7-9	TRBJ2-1	CASSSVDSIDEQFF	TGTGCCAGCAGCTCTGTTGACAGTATCGATGAGCAGTTCTTC
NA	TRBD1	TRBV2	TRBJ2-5	CASSDRGETQYF	TGTGCCAGCAGCGACAGGGGAGAGACCCAGTACTTC
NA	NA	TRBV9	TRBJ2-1	CASSGTDEQFF	TGTGCCAGCAGCGGGACTGATGAGCAGTTCTTC
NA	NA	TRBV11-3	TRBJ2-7	CASSLGGDAYEQYF	TGTGCCAGCAGCTTAGGCGGAGACGCCTACGAGCAGTACTTC
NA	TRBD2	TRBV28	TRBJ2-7	CASSFRPSGRSSYEQYF	TGTGCCAGCAGTTTCAGACCTAGCGGGAGGAGCTCCTACGAGCAGTACTTC
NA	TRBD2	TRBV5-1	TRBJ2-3	CASSFLAGGPIRTDTQYF	TGCGCCAGCAGCTTCCTAGCGGGAGGCCCTATCCGAACAGATACGCAGTATTTT
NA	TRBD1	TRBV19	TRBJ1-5	CASSLDRGHQPQHF	TGTGCCAGTAGCTTGGACAGGGGTCATCAGCCCCAGCATTTT
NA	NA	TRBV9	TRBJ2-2	CASSLTDRELFF	TGTGCCAGCAGCCTGACTGACCGGGAGCTGTTTTTT
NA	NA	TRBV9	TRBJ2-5	CASSRDTQETQYF	TGTGCCAGCAGCCGGGACACCCAAGAGACCCAGTACTTC
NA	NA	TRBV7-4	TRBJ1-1	CASSLVKGGDTEAFF	TGTGCCAGCAGCTTAGTGAAAGGGGGTGACACTGAAGCTTTCTTT
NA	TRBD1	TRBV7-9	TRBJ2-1	CASSLSDRQGGNEQFF	TGTGCCAGCAGCTTATCTGATCGACAGGGGGGCAATGAGCAGTTCTTC
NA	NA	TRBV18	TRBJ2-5	CASSPQGDLSETQYF	TGTGCCAGCTCACCACAAGGAGACCTTAGTGAGACCCAGTACTTC
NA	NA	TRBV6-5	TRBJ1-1	CASSYFQGEAFF	TGTGCCAGCAGTTATTTCCAGGGTGAAGCTTTCTTT
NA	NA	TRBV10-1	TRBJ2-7	CASSGITGSTYEQYF	TGCGCCAGCAGTGGAATTACGGGGTCAACCTACGAGCAGTACTTC
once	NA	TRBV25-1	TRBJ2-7	CASSAESAAWGEQYF	TGTGCCAGCAGTGCAGAGTCAGCGGCTTGGGGCGAGCAGTACTTC